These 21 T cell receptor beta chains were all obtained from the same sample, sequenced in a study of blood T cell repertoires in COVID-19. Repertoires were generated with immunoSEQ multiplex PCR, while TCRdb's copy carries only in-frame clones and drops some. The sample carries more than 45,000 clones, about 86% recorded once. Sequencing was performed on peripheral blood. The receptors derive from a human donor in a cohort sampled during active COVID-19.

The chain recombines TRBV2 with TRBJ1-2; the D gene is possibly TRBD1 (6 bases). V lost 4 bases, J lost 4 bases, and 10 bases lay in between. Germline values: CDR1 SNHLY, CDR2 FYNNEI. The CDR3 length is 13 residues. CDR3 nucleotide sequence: TGTGCCAGCAGTGCAACAGGGACCTATGGCTACACCTTC. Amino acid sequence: CASSATGTYGYTF. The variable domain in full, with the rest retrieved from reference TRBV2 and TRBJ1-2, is EPEVTQTPSHQVTQMGQEVILRCVPISNHLYFYWYRQILGQKVEFLVSFYNNEISEKSEIFDDQFSVERPDGSNFTLKIRSTKLEDSAMYFCASSATGTYGYTFGSGTRLTVV.

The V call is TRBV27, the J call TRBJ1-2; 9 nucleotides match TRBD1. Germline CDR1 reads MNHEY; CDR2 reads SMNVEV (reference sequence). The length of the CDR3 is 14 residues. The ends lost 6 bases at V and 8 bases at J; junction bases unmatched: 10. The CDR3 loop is CASRPSGTGWGYTF. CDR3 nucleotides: TGTGCCAGCAGGCCTTCCGGGACAGGGTGGGGCTACACCTTC.

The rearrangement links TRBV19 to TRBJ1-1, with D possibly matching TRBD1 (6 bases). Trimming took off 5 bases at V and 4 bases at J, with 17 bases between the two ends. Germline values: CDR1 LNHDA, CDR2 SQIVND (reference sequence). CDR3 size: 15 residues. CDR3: CASSPTGSKVTEAFF. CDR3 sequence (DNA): TGTGCCAGTAGTCCCACAGGGAGCAAGGTCACTGAAGCTTTCTTT.

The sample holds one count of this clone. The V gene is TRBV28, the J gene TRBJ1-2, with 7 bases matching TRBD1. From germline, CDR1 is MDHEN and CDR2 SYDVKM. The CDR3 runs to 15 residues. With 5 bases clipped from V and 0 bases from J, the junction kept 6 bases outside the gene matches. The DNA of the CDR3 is TGTGCCAGCAGTAGGGGACAGAGAACTAACTATGGCTACACCTTC. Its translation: CASSRGQRTNYGYTF.

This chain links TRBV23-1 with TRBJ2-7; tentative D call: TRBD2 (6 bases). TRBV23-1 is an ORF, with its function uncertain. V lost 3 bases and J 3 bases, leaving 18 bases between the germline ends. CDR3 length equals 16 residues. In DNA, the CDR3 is TGCGCCAGCAGTCAGGAAGAGCGGGCGACCTGCTACGAGCAGTACTTC. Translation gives CASSQEERATCYEQYF.

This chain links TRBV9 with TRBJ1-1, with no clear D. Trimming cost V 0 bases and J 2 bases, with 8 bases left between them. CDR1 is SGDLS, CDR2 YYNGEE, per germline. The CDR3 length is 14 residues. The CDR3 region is CASSVGGFNTEAFF. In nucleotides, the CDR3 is TGTGCCAGCAGCGTAGGCGGCTTCAACACTGAAGCTTTCTTT.

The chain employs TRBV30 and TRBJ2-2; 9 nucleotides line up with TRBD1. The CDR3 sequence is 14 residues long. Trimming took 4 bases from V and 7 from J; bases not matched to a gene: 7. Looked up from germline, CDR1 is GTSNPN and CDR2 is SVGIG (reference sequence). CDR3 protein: CAWNRDRVSGELFF. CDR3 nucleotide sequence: TGTGCCTGGAACCGGGACAGGGTTAGCGGGGAGCTGTTTTTT.

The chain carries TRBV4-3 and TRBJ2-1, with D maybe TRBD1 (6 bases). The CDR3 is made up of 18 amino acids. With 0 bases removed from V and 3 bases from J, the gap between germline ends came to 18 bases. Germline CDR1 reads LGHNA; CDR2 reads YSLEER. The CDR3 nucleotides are TGCGCCAGCAGCCAAGATCAAGAAGAGGGGGAGTTCTACAATGAGCAGTTCTTC. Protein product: CASSQDQEEGEFYNEQFF.

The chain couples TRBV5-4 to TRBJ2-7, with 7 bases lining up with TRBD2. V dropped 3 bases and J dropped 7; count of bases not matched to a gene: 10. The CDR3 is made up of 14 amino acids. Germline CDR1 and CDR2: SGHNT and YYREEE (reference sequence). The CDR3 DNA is TGTGCCAGCAGCTCCCTAGCGGCCCCTAGGGAGCAGTACTTC. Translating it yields CASSSLAAPREQYF.

The CDR3 sequence: CASGSEGGTEAFF. The CDR3 nucleotides are TGTGCCAGCGGTTCCGAAGGGGGCACTGAAGCTTTCTTT. This chain joins TRBV7-9 and TRBJ1-1, with a possible D match to TRBD1 (6 bases). The CDR3 covers 13 residues. With 8 bases removed from V and 4 bases from J, the gap between germline ends came to 14 bases. Per the germline V gene, CDR1 is SEHNR and CDR2 is FQNEAQ (reference sequence).

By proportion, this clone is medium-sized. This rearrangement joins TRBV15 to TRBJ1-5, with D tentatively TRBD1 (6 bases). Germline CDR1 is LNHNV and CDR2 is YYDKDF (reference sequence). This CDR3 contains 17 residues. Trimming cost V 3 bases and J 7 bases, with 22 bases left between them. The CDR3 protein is CATSRWQGTFYGQPQHF. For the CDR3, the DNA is TGTGCCACCAGCAGGTGGCAGGGGACGTTTTATGGACAGCCCCAGCATTTT.

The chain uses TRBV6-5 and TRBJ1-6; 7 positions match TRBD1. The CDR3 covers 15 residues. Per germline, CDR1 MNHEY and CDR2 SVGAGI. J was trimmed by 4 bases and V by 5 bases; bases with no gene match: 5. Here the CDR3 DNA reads TGTGCCAGCAGTCGGAAGACAGGGTATAATTCACCCCTCCACTTT. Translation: CASSRKTGYNSPLHF.

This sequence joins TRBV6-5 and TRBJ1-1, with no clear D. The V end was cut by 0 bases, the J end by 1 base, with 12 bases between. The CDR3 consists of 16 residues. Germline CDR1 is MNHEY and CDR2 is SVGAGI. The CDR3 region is CASSYSRNPGNTEAFF. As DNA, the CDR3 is TGTGCCAGCAGTTACTCGCGGAACCCTGGGAACACTGAAGCTTTCTTT.

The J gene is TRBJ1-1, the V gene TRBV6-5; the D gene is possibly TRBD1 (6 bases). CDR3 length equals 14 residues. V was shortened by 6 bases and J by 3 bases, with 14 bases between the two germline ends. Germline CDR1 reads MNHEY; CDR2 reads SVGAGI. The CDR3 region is CASRNRAHHTEAFF. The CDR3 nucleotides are TGTGCCAGCAGGAACAGGGCCCACCACACTGAAGCTTTCTTT.

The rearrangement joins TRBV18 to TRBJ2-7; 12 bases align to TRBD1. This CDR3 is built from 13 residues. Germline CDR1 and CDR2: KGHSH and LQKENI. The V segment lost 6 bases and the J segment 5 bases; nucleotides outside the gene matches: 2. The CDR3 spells CASSGTGGNEQYF. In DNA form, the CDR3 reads TGTGCCAGCTCCGGGACAGGGGGCAACGAGCAGTACTTC.

CDR3 nucleotides: TGTGCCAGCAGTCCGAGGGCAGATACGCAGTATTTT. It is translated as CASSPRADTQYF. V usage is TRBV12-3 or TRBV12-4 and J usage is TRBJ2-3; possible D gene TRBD2, 5 bases. The V end lost 5 bases, the J end lost 4 bases, and 7 bases lay between the germline ends. The CDR3 extends over 12 amino acids.

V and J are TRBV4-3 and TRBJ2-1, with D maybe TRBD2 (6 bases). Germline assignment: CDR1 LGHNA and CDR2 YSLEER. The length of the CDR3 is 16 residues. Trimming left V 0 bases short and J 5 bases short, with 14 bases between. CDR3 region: CASSQEGLARDNEQFF. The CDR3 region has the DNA TGCGCCAGCAGCCAAGAGGGGCTAGCGAGAGACAATGAGCAGTTCTTC.

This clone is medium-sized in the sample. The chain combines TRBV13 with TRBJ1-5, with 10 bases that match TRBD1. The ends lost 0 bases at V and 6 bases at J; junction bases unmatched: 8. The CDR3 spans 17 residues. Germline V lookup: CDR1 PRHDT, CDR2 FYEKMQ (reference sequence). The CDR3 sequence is CASSLGPDRGQGQPQHF. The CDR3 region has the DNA TGTGCCAGCAGCTTAGGGCCTGACAGGGGGCAGGGTCAGCCCCAGCATTTT.

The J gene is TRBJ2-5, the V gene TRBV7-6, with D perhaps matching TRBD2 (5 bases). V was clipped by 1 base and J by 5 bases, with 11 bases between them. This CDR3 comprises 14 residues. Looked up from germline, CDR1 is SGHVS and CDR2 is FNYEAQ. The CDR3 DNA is TGTGCCAGCAGCTTAGGTCCCGGCGGGGAGACCCAGTACTTC. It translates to CASSLGPGGETQYF.

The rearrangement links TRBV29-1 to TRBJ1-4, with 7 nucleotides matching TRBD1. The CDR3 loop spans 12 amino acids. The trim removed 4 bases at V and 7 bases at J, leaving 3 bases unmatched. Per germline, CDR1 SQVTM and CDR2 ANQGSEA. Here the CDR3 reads CSVGQGSEKLFF. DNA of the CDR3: TGCAGCGTTGGACAGGGTAGTGAAAAACTGTTTTTT.

In DNA form, the CDR3 reads TGTGCCAGCACCCTTGGACAGGGAACTGAAGCTTTCTTT. Encoded protein: CASTLGQGTEAFF. The genes are TRBV3-1 (or the pseudogene TRBV3-2) and TRBJ1-1; TRBD1 matches 8 bases. This CDR3 spans 13 amino acids. The V and J ends lost 7 bases and 5 bases, in that order; junction bases with no gene match: 6. Germline V CDR1 and CDR2: LGHDT, YNNKEL (reference sequence).